Below are 10 T cell receptor beta chains sequenced from a single sample in a study of tumor and adjacent non-tumor tissue in lung cancer. RNA was extracted from bulk tissue without any cell sorting. This non-tumor lung sample came from over 3 cm beyond the tumor edge. TCRbeta libraries were built with three rounds of nested PCR, modified from ARM-PCR. TCRdb passed the multiplex PCR reads through MiXCR, listing each CDR3 protein once. Here the sample spans 98,000 or so distinct CDR3 sequences, 75% to 85% being singletons. The sample taken for sequencing was distant non-tumor lung tissue. The source of these receptors is a man between 60 and 70 years old with small cell lung cancer.

Turning to this clonotype: A much larger clone lies a single base off, so this may be a read error. The chain links TRBV5-4 to TRBJ1-5, with D possibly being TRBD1 (5 bases). The length of the CDR3 is 13 residues. V gave up 3 bases and J gave up 4 bases, with 8 bases separating them. CDR1 is SGHNT and CDR2 is YYREEE in the germline V gene (reference sequence). The CDR3 nucleotides read TGTGCCAGCAGCTCGGACATAAATCAGCCCCAGCATTTT. Translation: CASSSDINQPQHF.

A note on this clonotype: The conserved final phenylalanine or tryptophan is absent from the CDR3, which likely points to a read error. V and J are TRBV4-1 and TRBJ2-5, with D possibly being TRBD2 (7 bases). From germline, CDR1 is MGHRA and CDR2 YSYEKL. The CDR3 spans 15 residues. Trimming cost V 4 bases and J 3 bases, with 15 bases left between them. In DNA, the CDR3 is TGCGCCAGCAGCCGAGCCACAGGGAGGGAAGAGACCCAGTACCTC. Amino acids: CASSRATGREETQYL.

The V gene is TRBV29-1, the J gene TRBJ2-1, with D tentatively TRBD2 (5 bases). Trimming removed 7 bases at V and 7 bases at J, with 20 bases between. This CDR3 is 14 amino acids long. Germline CDR1 and CDR2: SQVTM and ANQGSEA. In DNA form, the CDR3 reads TGCAGCGCTGTCGGGCTAGCTGGTACAAATGAGCAGTTCTTC. Protein: CSAVGLAGTNEQFF.

Notes on this clonotype: This likely comes from a read error, as the CDR3 has no conserved phenylalanine or tryptophan at its end. V usage is TRBV29-1 and J usage is TRBJ2-7; D is unclear. The length of the CDR3 is 12 residues. Germline V gene data show CDR1 as SQVTM and CDR2 as ANQGSEA. DNA of the CDR3: TGCAGTGCCCGGAACACCACCTACGAGCAGTACTTA. It is translated as CSARNTTYEQYL.

In regard to this clonotype: A much larger clone is a single base away; this may be a read error. The chain is built from TRBV20-1 and TRBJ1-2; 8 bases align to TRBD1. The CDR3 runs to 13 residues. The V gene's germline CDR1 is DFQATT and CDR2 SNEGSKA (reference sequence). The CDR3 here is CSVRGDRGDGYTF. The CDR3, as DNA: TGCAGTGTTAGAGGAGACAGGGGTGATGGCTACACCTTC.

This clonotype was seen at least ten times. The rearrangement uses TRBV24-1 and TRBJ1-1; no definite D call. Trimming stripped 6 bases from V and 3 bases from J, with 13 bases between. The CDR3 contains 14 residues. The germline CDR1 and CDR2 sequences are KGHDR and SFDVKD. The CDR3 protein is CATSWRKKDTEAFF. The CDR3 DNA reads as TGTGCCACCAGTTGGAGGAAAAAGGACACTGAAGCTTTCTTT.

As concerns this clonotype: One junction end does not reproduce the germline sequence, and a read error may be involved. The CDR3: CSAKDTSYEQYF. The CDR3 DNA reads as TGCAGCGCCAAGGACACCTCCTATGAGCAGTACTTC. V and J are TRBV29-1 and TRBJ2-7, with a weak D call TRBD1 (5 bases). Germline V gives CDR1 SQVTM, CDR2 ANQGSEA. The length of the CDR3 is 12 residues.

This clonotype was seen ten or more times. V and J are TRBV7-9 and TRBJ2-1, with TRBD2 matching over 8 bases. The CDR3 totals 14 residues. Germline CDR1 and CDR2: SEHNR and FQNEAQ (reference sequence). Trimming cost V 5 bases and J 2 bases; bases outside gene matches: 2. DNA for the CDR3: TGTGCCAGCAGCCGGGGGGGAACCTACAATGAGCAGTTCTTC. Protein sequence: CASSRGGTYNEQFF.

Notes on this clonotype: Relative to the germline gene, one junction end is altered; a read error may explain this. V is TRBV5-4 and J is TRBJ2-1; possible D gene TRBD1, 6 bases. This CDR3 has 14 amino acids. From germline, CDR1 is SGHNT and CDR2 YYREEE (reference sequence). The DNA of the CDR3 is TGTGACAGCAGGGGTTACGGGATGAGCGATGAGCAGTTCTTC. Translation gives CDSRGYGMSDEQFF. The full variable domain, completed using reference TRBV5-4 and TRBJ2-1, is ETGVTQSPTHLIKTRGQQVTLRCSSQSGHNTVSWYQQALGQGPQFIFQYYREEENGRGNFPPRFSGLQFPNYSSELNVNALELDDSALYLCDSRGYGMSDEQFFGPGTRLTVL.

As regards this clonotype: At one boundary the junction diverges from the germline segment, which might be a read error. CDR3 nucleotide sequence: TGTGCTAGCAGTTATAGGACAGGTATTTATGAAAAACTGTTTTTT. Translated: CASSYRTGIYEKLFF. J is TRBJ1-4 and V is TRBV12-3 or TRBV12-4, with 7 bases aligning to TRBD1. This CDR3 has 15 residues.